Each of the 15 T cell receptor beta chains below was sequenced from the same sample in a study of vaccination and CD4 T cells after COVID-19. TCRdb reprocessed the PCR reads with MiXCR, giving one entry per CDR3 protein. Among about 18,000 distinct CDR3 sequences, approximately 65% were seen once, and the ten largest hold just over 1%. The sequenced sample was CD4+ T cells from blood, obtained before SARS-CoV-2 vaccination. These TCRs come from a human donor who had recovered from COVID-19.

CDR3 bases: TGTGCCAGCAGCTTAAGGGCCCTAGCGGCTTTCTCCTACAATGAGCAGTTCTTC. This gives the protein CASSLRALAAFSYNEQFF. The chain couples TRBV7-3 to TRBJ2-1; 7 bases line up with TRBD2. Per germline, CDR1 SGHTA and CDR2 FQGTGA. This CDR3 comprises 18 residues. J was trimmed by 0 bases and V by 1 base; bases with no gene match: 9.

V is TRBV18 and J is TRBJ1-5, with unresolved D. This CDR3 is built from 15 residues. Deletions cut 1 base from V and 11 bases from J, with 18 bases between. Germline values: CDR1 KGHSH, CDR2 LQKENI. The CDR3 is CASSPLAGPASSQHF. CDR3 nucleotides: TGTGCCAGCTCACCACTTGCCGGGCCCGCGTCCTCCCAGCATTTT.

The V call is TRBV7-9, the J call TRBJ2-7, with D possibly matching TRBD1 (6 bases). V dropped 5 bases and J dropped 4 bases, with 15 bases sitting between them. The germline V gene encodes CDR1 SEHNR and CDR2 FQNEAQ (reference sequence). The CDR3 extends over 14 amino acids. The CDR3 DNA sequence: TGTGCCAGCAGCCGCCGGGACAAGAAATACGAGCAGTACTTC. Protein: CASSRRDKKYEQYF. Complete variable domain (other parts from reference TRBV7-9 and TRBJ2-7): DTGVSQNPRHKITKRGQNVTFRCDPISEHNRLYWYRQTLGQGPEFLTYFQNEAQLEKSRLLSDRFSAERPKGSFSTLEIQRTEQGDSAMYLCASSRRDKKYEQYFGPGTRLTVT.

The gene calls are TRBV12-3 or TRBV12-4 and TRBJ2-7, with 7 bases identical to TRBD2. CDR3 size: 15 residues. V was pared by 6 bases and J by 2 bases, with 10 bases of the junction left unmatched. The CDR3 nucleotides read TGTGCCAGCAGCCAGGTTGGTCTAGCGGCCTACGAGCAGTACTTC. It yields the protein CASSQVGLAAYEQYF.

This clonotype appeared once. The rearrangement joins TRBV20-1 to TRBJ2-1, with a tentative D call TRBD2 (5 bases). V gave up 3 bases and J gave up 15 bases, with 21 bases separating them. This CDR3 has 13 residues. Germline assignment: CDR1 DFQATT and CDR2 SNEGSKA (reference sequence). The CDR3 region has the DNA TGCAGTGCTAGTCTACCTTCGTCGGGAAAGATGTTCTTC. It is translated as CSASLPSSGKMFF.

DNA of the CDR3: TGTGCCAGCAGTTTTAGAGAGACCGGGGAGCTGTTTTTT. Its translation is CASSFRETGELFF. The rearrangement joins TRBV28 to TRBJ2-2; D unclear. Trimming shortened V by 3 bases and J by 5 bases, and 7 bases separated the two germline ends. Germline V gives CDR1 MDHEN, CDR2 SYDVKM. The CDR3 runs 13 residues.

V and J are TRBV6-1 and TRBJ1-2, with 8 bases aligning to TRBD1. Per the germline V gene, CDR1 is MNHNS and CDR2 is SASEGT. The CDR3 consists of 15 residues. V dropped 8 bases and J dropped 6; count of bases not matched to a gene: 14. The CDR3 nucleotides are TGTGCCAGCGGAAACCGGGACAGGAGGATGGATGGCTACACCTTC. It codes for CASGNRDRRMDGYTF.

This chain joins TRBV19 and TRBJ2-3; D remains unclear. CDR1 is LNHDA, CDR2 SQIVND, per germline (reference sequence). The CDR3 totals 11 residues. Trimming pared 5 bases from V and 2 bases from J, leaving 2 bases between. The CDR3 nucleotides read TGTGCCAGTAGTCACACAGATACGCAGTATTTT. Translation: CASSHTDTQYF.

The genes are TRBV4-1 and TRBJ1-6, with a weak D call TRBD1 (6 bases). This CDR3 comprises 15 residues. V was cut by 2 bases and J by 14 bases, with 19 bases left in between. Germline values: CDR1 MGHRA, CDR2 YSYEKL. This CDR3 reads CASSQPLRGEIALHF. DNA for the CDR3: TGCGCCAGCAGCCAACCCCTGAGGGGGGAGATTGCCCTCCACTTT.

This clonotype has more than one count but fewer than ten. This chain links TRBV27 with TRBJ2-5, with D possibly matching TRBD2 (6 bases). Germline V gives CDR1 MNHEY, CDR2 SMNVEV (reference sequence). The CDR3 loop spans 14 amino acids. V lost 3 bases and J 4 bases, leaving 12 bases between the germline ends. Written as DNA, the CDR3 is TGTGCCAGCAGTTTGGGGTGGGACTCAGAGACCCAGTACTTC. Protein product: CASSLGWDSETQYF.

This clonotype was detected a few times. Here the CDR3 reads CASSAQASQPQHF. DNA for the CDR3: TGTGCCAGCAGTGCACAGGCAAGTCAGCCCCAGCATTTT. The chain links TRBV6-1 to TRBJ1-5, with D possibly TRBD1 on 5 matching bases. The CDR3 extends over 13 amino acids. CDR1 is MNHNS and CDR2 is SASEGT in the germline V gene. Between the trimmed V and J ends, which lost 4 bases and 6 bases, there was a span of 10 bases.

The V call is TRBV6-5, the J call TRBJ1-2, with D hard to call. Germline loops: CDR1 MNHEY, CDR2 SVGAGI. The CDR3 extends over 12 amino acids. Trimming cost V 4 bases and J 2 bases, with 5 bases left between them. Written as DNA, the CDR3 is TGTGCCAGCAGTTCCGGAAACTATGGCTACACCTTC. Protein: CASSSGNYGYTF.

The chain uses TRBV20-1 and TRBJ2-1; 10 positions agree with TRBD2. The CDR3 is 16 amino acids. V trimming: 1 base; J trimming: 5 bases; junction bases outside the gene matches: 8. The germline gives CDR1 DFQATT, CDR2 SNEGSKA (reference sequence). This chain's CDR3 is CSARARLAGLHNEQFF. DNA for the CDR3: TGCAGTGCTAGAGCCCGACTAGCGGGCCTTCACAATGAGCAGTTCTTC.

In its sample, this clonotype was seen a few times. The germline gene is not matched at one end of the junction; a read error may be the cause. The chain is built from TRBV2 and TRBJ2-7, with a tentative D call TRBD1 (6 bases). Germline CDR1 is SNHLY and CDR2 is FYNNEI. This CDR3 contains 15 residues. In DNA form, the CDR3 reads TGTGCCAACAGTGAAGCAGGGGTAACTACTTACGAGCAGTACTTC. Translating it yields CANSEAGVTTYEQYF.

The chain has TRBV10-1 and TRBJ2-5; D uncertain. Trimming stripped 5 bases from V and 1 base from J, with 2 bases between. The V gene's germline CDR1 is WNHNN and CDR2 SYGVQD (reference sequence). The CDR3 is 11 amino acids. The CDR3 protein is CASSFQETQYF. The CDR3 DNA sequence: TGCGCCAGCAGTTTCCAAGAGACCCAGTACTTC.